This T cell receptor (beta chain) was identified during a study of cytomegalovirus exposure and HLA in healthy donors. Study conclusions and caveats: Across all donors, roughly uniform sequencing depth was an assumption of the presence/absence analyses. CMV serostatus stood as the only immune exposure information on hand. The study reported that TCR beta sequences accurately predicted HLA-A and HLA-B alleles in most subjects. Trimming of TCR beta V- and J-genes showed a link, identified in a later analysis, to a missense DCLRE1C variant.

Unmatched junction bases numbered 3, after V lost 6 bases and J lost 6 bases. Germline CDR1 and CDR2: MDHEN and SYDVKM. The CDR3 extends over 13 amino acids. As concerns this clone: Its target is not known.

60 Vbeta and 13 Jbeta primers were used in PCR. The method was immunoSEQ multiplex PCR; TCRdb's version includes in-frame clones alone and lacks a portion of them. There are about 160,000 clones in the sample; about three quarters occur only once, and under 9% lies in the top ten. The sequenced sample was PBMCs. The J gene is TRBJ2-7, the V gene TRBV28; 12 bases map to TRBD2. This clonotype originated in a woman in her thirties or forties in good health and CMV-seropositive. The CDR3 coding sequence is TGTGCCAGCAGACTAGCGGGGGGTCCCGAGCAGTACTTC. Amino acid sequence: CASRLAGGPEQYF. Supplemented by reference TRBV28 and TRBJ2-7, the full variable domain reads DVKVTQSSRYLVKRTGEKVFLECVQDMDHENMFWYRQDPGLGLRLIYFSYDVKMKEKGDIPEGYSVSREKKERFSLILESASTNQTSMYLCASRLAGGPEQYFGPGTRLTVT.